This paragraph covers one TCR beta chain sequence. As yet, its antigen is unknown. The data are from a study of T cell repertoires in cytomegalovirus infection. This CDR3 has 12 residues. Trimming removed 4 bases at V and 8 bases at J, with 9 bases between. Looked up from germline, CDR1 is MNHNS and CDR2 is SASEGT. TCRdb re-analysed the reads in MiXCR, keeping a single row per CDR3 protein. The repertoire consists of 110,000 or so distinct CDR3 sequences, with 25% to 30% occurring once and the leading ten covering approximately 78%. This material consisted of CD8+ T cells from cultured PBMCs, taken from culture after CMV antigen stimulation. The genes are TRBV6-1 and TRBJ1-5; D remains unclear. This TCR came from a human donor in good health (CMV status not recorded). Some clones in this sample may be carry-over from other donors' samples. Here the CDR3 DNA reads TGTGCCAGCAGTGCGGGGATGGAGCCCCAGCATTTT. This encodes CASSAGMEPQHF.